The 24 T cell receptor beta chains listed next were all sequenced from one sample in a study of HIV-infected patients and healthy controls. All unsorted peripheral T cells were captured because whole blood was used without fractionation. Around 0.5 ug RNA was reverse transcribed with alpha and beta constant-region primers. Alpha and beta chain libraries were made separately by chain-specific third strand synthesis with multiplexing indices. Via MiXCR, TCRdb re-called the 5' RACE reads, giving one row per CDR3 protein. The data show more than 15,000 distinct CDR3 sequences, about 5% seen once. Material for sequencing was blood. The source of these receptors is an adult in good health.

By frequency in the sample, this clonotype is medium-sized. The chain is built from TRBV3-1 and TRBJ2-5; tentatively, D is TRBD1 or TRBD2 (5 bases each). The CDR3 sequence is 14 residues long. The germline V gene encodes CDR1 LGHDT and CDR2 YNNKEL (reference sequence). V was pared by 4 bases and J by 5 bases, with 14 bases between. CDR3: CASSRGTGRETQYF. The CDR3 DNA sequence: TGTGCCAGCAGCCGAGGGACGGGCCGGGAGACCCAGTACTTC.

Many counts were recorded for this clonotype. The chain links TRBV6-4 to TRBJ2-3; 10 bases line up with TRBD2. CDR1 is MRHNA and CDR2 is SNTAGT in the germline V gene. Unmatched junction bases numbered 1, after V lost 2 bases and J lost 2 bases. The CDR3 covers 15 residues. CDR3 nucleotides: TGTGCCAGCAGTGACAGCGGGGGGGCCACAGATACGCAGTATTTT. Its protein product is CASSDSGGATDTQYF.

This chain joins TRBV6-5 and TRBJ2-7, with D possibly being TRBD1 (5 bases). Germline V lookup: CDR1 MNHEY, CDR2 SVGAGI. There are 13 residues in the CDR3. Between the trimmed V and J ends, which lost 2 bases and 5 bases, there was a span of 10 bases. The CDR3 nucleotides are TGTGCCAGCAGTTACACCGGACACGACGAGCAGTACTTC. Its translation is CASSYTGHDEQYF.

By sample fraction, this clonotype is medium-sized. V usage is TRBV4-3 and J usage is TRBJ1-1; D is ambiguous. CDR1 is LGHNA and CDR2 is YSLEER in the germline V gene. The CDR3 contains 13 residues. V lost 6 bases to trimming and J lost 6 bases, with 14 bases between them. The CDR3 here is CASRRQIISEAFF. The CDR3 nucleotides are TGCGCCAGCAGGCGGCAGATAATCTCTGAAGCTTTCTTT.

This clonotype was detected ten times or more. The chain recombines TRBV12-3 or TRBV12-4 with TRBJ2-5; unclear D gene. This CDR3 is 13 amino acids long. V shed 2 bases and J shed 6 bases, with 10 bases lying between them. The CDR3 here is CASSLSQMQTQYF. CDR3 DNA: TGTGCCAGCAGTTTATCCCAGATGCAGACCCAGTACTTC.

The table lists this clonotype with many counts. The CDR3 sequence: CASSHALAGSFVQYF. In DNA, the CDR3 is TGTGCCAGCAGCCATGCGTTAGCGGGGTCCTTTGTGCAGTACTTC. The chain links TRBV3-1 to TRBJ2-7; TRBD2 aligns across 8 bases. The CDR3 contains 15 residues. Germline CDR1 reads LGHDT; CDR2 reads YNNKEL (reference sequence). V was clipped by 3 bases and J by 9 bases; unmatched bases: 13.

This clonotype was detected ten times or more. The CDR3 is CAISVPFPRDRDRHEQFF. Here the CDR3 DNA reads TGTGCCATCAGTGTACCATTTCCCCGGGACAGGGATAGACATGAGCAGTTCTTC. This chain uses TRBV10-3 with TRBJ2-1, with 9 bases aligning to TRBD1. CDR1 is ENHRY and CDR2 is SYGVKD in the germline V gene. Trimming took 4 bases from V and 8 from J; bases not matched to a gene: 18. CDR3 size: 18 residues.

This clonotype was found many times. CDR3 nucleotide sequence: TGCAGCGTTATTTCCGGGACAGCGAAATACGAGCAGTACTTC. It codes for CSVISGTAKYEQYF. V usage is TRBV29-1 and J usage is TRBJ2-7; 7 positions agree with TRBD1. Germline trimming cut 5 bases from V and 4 bases from J; bases unmatched to any gene: 11. This CDR3 contains 14 residues. Germline CDR1 and CDR2: SQVTM and ANQGSEA.

By proportion, this clonotype is medium-sized (0.01 to 0.1%). The CDR3 reads CASGWMTGGAIGYTF. The CDR3 nucleotides read TGTGCCAGCGGATGGATGACAGGGGGCGCGATTGGCTACACCTTC. J is TRBJ1-2 and V is TRBV28, with 10 bases aligning to TRBD1. Germline V gene sequence: CDR1 MDHEN, CDR2 SYDVKM. This CDR3 comprises 15 residues. Germline trimming cut 8 bases from V and 7 bases from J; bases unmatched to any gene: 13.

This clonotype was recorded at least ten times. The chain is built from TRBV11-2 and TRBJ1-1; 9 bases line up with TRBD1. V lost 5 bases, J lost 11 bases, and 12 bases stayed unmatched. CDR3 size: 14 residues. CDR1 is SGHAT, CDR2 FQNNGV, per germline. CDR3 residues: CASSQTNRGQGAFF. CDR3 bases: TGTGCCAGCAGCCAAACCAACAGGGGGCAAGGGGCTTTCTTT.

In its sample, this clonotype was seen a few times. The chain uses TRBV7-6 and TRBJ1-1; no clear D. The germline V gene encodes CDR1 SGHVS and CDR2 FNYEAQ. V lost 1 base and J 1 base, leaving 10 bases between the germline ends. This CDR3 comprises 15 residues. The CDR3: CASSLDGRQNTEAFF. DNA of the CDR3: TGTGCCAGCAGCTTAGATGGACGCCAGAACACTGAAGCTTTCTTT.

There are a few counts of this clonotype. The CDR3 is CASSYVAGSGAGTDTQYF. In nucleotides, the CDR3 is TGTGCCAGCAGTTACGTAGCGGGGTCGGGAGCTGGCACAGATACGCAGTATTTT. The chain combines TRBV6-5 with TRBJ2-3; 8 bases match TRBD2. Germline V gives CDR1 MNHEY, CDR2 SVGAGI. CDR3 length equals 18 residues. Trimming took 2 bases from V and 1 from J; bases not matched to a gene: 11.

The chain has TRBV19 and TRBJ2-7; the match to TRBD1 covers 11 bases. CDR1 is LNHDA, CDR2 SQIVND, per germline (reference sequence). V was pared by 7 bases and J by 5 bases, with 1 base of the junction left unmatched. This CDR3 region has 12 residues. In DNA, the CDR3 is TGTGCCAGTAAGGGACAGGGGGACGAGCAGTACTTC. Translating gives CASKGQGDEQYF. The entire variable domain, with the rest obtained from reference TRBV19 and TRBJ2-7, is as follows: DGGITQSPKYLFRKEGQNVTLSCEQNLNHDAMYWYRQDPGQGLRLIYYSQIVNDFQKGDIAEGYSVSREKKESFPLTVTSAQKNPTAFYLCASKGQGDEQYFGPGTRLTVT.

This clonotype was seen many times. The chain links TRBV6-5 to TRBJ2-3; D remains ambiguous. V was clipped by 6 bases and J by 0 bases, with 10 bases between them. The CDR3 has 14 residues. Germline-derived CDR1 and CDR2 are MNHEY and SVGAGI. In DNA form, the CDR3 reads TGTGCCAGCAGCCGCGATCTAAGCACAGATACGCAGTATTTT. Translating gives CASSRDLSTDTQYF.

Ten or more counts support this clonotype. This sequence joins TRBV12-3 or TRBV12-4 and TRBJ1-2; 7 bases are shared with TRBD1. The V segment lost 7 bases and the J segment 6 bases; nucleotides outside the gene matches: 11. The CDR3 is made up of 14 amino acids. For the CDR3, the DNA is TGTGCCAGCAACCCAGTGACAGGGCCAGATGGCTACACCTTC. Its protein product is CASNPVTGPDGYTF.

This clonotype has ten or more counts. The chain employs TRBV20-1 and TRBJ2-1; 8 bases are shared with TRBD2. Germline assignment: CDR1 DFQATT and CDR2 SNEGSKA (reference sequence). The trim removed 6 bases at V and 9 bases at J, leaving 13 bases unmatched. This CDR3 comprises 14 residues. In DNA, the CDR3 is TGCAGTGCCCTCCGGGGGACTAGACTCGGTGAGCAGTTCTTC. It is translated as CSALRGTRLGEQFF.

This clonotype was detected many times. The V gene is TRBV12-3 or TRBV12-4, the J gene TRBJ1-1; no reliable D call. CDR3 length: 14 residues. V was pared by 8 bases and J by 0 bases, with 13 bases between. CDR3 sequence reads: CASLIRHLNTEAFF. The CDR3 DNA follows: TGTGCCAGCCTTATACGACACCTGAACACTGAAGCTTTCTTT.

This clonotype was counted ten times or more. CDR3 in amino acids: CASSYNVRAPADTQYF. As DNA, the CDR3 is TGTGCCAGCAGCTATAACGTCAGGGCTCCAGCAGATACGCAGTATTTT. This rearrangement joins TRBV7-9 to TRBJ2-3; a weak D match, TRBD1 (5 bases). The CDR3 extends over 16 amino acids. The V end lost 4 bases, the J end lost 4 bases, and 18 bases lay between the germline ends. Germline CDR1 is SEHNR and CDR2 is FQNEAQ (reference sequence).

This clonotype is categorized as medium-sized (0.01 to 0.1%). V usage is TRBV28 and J usage is TRBJ2-3, with D perhaps matching TRBD1 (6 bases). The ends were cut back, 3 bases at V and 1 base at J, with 11 bases in the middle. The CDR3 spans 15 residues. Looked up from germline, CDR1 is MDHEN and CDR2 is SYDVKM. The CDR3 region is CASSFGDIGTDTQYF. The CDR3 coding sequence is TGTGCCAGCAGTTTCGGGGACATCGGCACAGATACGCAGTATTTT.

This clonotype was observed a single time. The chain joins TRBV20-1 to TRBJ1-1; D perhaps matches TRBD1 (5 bases). V lost 0 bases and J lost 0, with 14 bases in between. Germline V lookup: CDR1 DFQATT, CDR2 SNEGSKA (reference sequence). The length of the CDR3 is 16 residues. The CDR3 loop is CSARDARGGMNTEAFF. The CDR3 DNA is TGCAGTGCTAGAGACGCAAGGGGCGGTATGAACACTGAAGCTTTCTTT.

This clonotype is medium-sized by share. This rearrangement joins TRBV7-2 to TRBJ2-7; TRBD2 might be the D (6 bases). The CDR3 sequence is 16 residues long. Trimming pared 4 bases from V and 1 base from J, leaving 17 bases between. Germline CDR1 reads SGHTA; CDR2 reads FQGNSA. CDR3 nucleotides: TGTGCCAGCAGCTCAAAGTCCCGGGACTTATCCTACGAGCAGTACTTC. This encodes CASSSKSRDLSYEQYF.

This clonotype was detected only a few times. The J gene is TRBJ1-4, the V gene TRBV6-6; D remains ambiguous. Trimming took off 5 bases at V and 0 bases at J, with 10 bases between the two ends. The V gene's germline CDR1 is MNHNY and CDR2 SVGAGI (reference sequence). This CDR3 is built from 15 residues. CDR3: CASSQTVTTNEKLFF. The CDR3 region has the DNA TGTGCCAGCAGTCAGACGGTTACAACTAATGAAAAACTGTTTTTT.

This clonotype occurred many times. This rearrangement joins TRBV5-4 to TRBJ1-1, with D unresolved. CDR3 length: 14 amino acids. V was shortened by 0 bases and J by 0 bases, with 6 bases between the two germline ends. From germline, CDR1 is SGHNT and CDR2 YYREEE (reference sequence). DNA for the CDR3: TGTGCCAGCAGCTTGGGGGGAATGAACACTGAAGCTTTCTTT. It specifies CASSLGGMNTEAFF.

A single count supports this clonotype. The V and J genes are TRBV5-1 and TRBJ2-3; D possibly matches TRBD1 or TRBD2 (7 bases each). Germline values: CDR1 SGHRS, CDR2 YFSETQ. The CDR3 is 14 amino acids. V dropped 5 bases and J dropped 4 bases, with 14 bases sitting between them. CDR3 sequence reads: CASSYQGGPDTQYF. The CDR3 nucleotides are TGCGCCAGCAGTTATCAGGGGGGGCCAGATACGCAGTATTTT.